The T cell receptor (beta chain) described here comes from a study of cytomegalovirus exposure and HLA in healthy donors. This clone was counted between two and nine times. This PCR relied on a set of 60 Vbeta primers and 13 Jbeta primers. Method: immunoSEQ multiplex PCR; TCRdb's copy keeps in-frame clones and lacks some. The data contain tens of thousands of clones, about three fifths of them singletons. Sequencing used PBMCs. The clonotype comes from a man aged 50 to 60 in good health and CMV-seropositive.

CDR3 amino acids: CAWSGIARGAFF. The CDR3 nucleotides read TGTGCCTGGAGCGGAATAGCCAGGGGGGCTTTCTTT. The chain has TRBV30 and TRBJ1-1, with TRBD1 identical over 7 bases. Germline V lookup: CDR1 GTSNPN, CDR2 SVGIG (reference sequence). There are 12 residues in the CDR3. V lost 3 bases and J lost 11; bases outside the gene matches: 9.